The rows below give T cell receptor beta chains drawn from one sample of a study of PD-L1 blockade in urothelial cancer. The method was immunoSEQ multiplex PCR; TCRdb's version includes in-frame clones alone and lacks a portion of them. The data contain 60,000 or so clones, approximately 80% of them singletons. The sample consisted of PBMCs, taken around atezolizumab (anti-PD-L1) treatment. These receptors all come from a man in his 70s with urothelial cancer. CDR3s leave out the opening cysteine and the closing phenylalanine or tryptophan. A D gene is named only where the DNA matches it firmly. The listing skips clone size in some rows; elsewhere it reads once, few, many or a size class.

ASSHTGEQY	.	few	TRBV7-9	TRBJ2-7
ASSMQREGRTGELF	TRBD2	.	TRBV19	TRBJ2-2
ASSIRQGEKF	TRBD1	.	TRBV19	TRBJ2-1
ASSLTGGTGGATGYT	TRBD1	.	TRBV5-1	TRBJ1-2
ASSIVGQGVTEAF	TRBD1	.	TRBV19	TRBJ1-1
ASSIQDLINEQF	.	.	TRBV5-1	TRBJ2-1
ASSSRGGWYNEQF	TRBD2	.	TRBV5-1	TRBJ2-1
AIQTGVGETQY	TRBD1	.	TRBV10-3	TRBJ2-5
ASSRGLVAYNEQF	.	once	TRBV6-5	TRBJ2-1
ASSTYTTGPGGYT	TRBD1	.	TRBV28	TRBJ1-2
ASSKGQGQGYGYT	TRBD1	.	TRBV19	TRBJ1-2
ASSLNRGGRVQPQH	TRBD1	.	TRBV28	TRBJ1-5
ASSLQGYAGELF	.	medium-sized	TRBV7-7	TRBJ2-2
ASSHYWTGNYEQY	TRBD1	once	TRBV4-1	TRBJ2-7
SAQSGTEAF	.	few	TRBV29-1	TRBJ1-1
ASSHYQGAGQPQH	.	few	TRBV4-1	TRBJ1-5
ASSVVGGSETQY	.	.	TRBV9	TRBJ2-5
ASSQLLLAGGHDEQF	TRBD2	.	TRBV4-1	TRBJ2-1
ASSGDRGYNEQF	TRBD1	.	TRBV2	TRBJ2-1
ASSLASGNPSGEQF	TRBD2	.	TRBV11-2	TRBJ2-1
ASRGTSGLTDTQY	TRBD2	once	TRBV5-1	TRBJ2-3
ASSLRQGPSGNTIY	TRBD1	.	TRBV19	TRBJ1-3
ASSATSVQETQY	TRBD2	.	TRBV9	TRBJ2-5
ASSPGGAGGPSYEQY	TRBD2	.	TRBV5-4	TRBJ2-7
ASSLLASVNEQF	.	.	TRBV7-8	TRBJ2-1
AWNKGLDYGYT	.	.	TRBV30	TRBJ1-2
ASSLNRNEQY	.	once	TRBV7-8	TRBJ2-7
ASSPDKNTEAF	.	.	TRBV18	TRBJ1-1
ASSRQIQETQY	.	.	TRBV7-7	TRBJ2-5
ASRDSPYGYT	.	.	TRBV2	TRBJ1-2
ASSPGTGSSWETQY	TRBD1	.	TRBV2	TRBJ2-5
ASSLVRQGVGETQY	TRBD1	.	TRBV5-5	TRBJ2-5
ASSPEAANYGYT	.	.	TRBV18	TRBJ1-2
ASSPSLTKTGELF	.	.	TRBV18	TRBJ2-2
ASSEVRGGEGEQF	TRBD2	.	TRBV10-1	TRBJ2-1
ASSGSVGGSTEAF	.	.	TRBV19	TRBJ1-1
ASNRGSYEQY	.	.	TRBV6-5	TRBJ2-7
ASSESRGQETQY	.	.	TRBV6-1	TRBJ2-5
SVTRDRGSQETQY	TRBD1	.	TRBV29-1	TRBJ2-5
ASSRGLAGGPSSYEQY	TRBD2	.	TRBV7-2	TRBJ2-7
ASSLDSFSYEQY	.	.	TRBV11-2	TRBJ2-7
ASSSGTDYGYT	TRBD1	.	TRBV6-6	TRBJ1-2
ASSPGTGGNQPQH	TRBD1	.	TRBV18	TRBJ1-5
ASSFNLGRGKFEQY	.	few	TRBV28	TRBJ2-7
ASSLGGDQPQH	.	.	TRBV2	TRBJ1-5
ASSLVAGASTDTQY	.	.	TRBV7-9	TRBJ2-3
APGEAGANVLT	.	.	TRBV7-9	TRBJ2-6
ASSLAGGGEQY	.	.	TRBV7-9	TRBJ2-7
ASSTTGISGANVLT	.	.	TRBV19	TRBJ2-6
ASSLALLGGGETQY	.	.	TRBV5-4	TRBJ2-5
ASSLKARGVAEAF	.	.	TRBV27	TRBJ1-1